The 26 T cell receptor beta chains given below trace back to one sample, sequenced in a study of technical replicates of blood from a handful of donors. Measured with immunoSEQ multiplex PCR; TCRdb has only the in-frame clones, and not every one. Among 60,000 to 90,000 clones listed, 90% to 95% were seen once. Sequencing used T cells isolated from PBMCs. These receptors all stem from a human donor in good health.

The V and J genes are TRBV7-2 and TRBJ2-6; possibly TRBD2 for D (6 bases). Trimming took off 1 base at V and 2 bases at J, with 9 bases between the two ends. Germline V gene sequence: CDR1 SGHTA, CDR2 FQGNSA. The CDR3 has 16 residues. CDR3 region: CASSLVWGAGANVLTF. CDR3 coding DNA: TGTGCCAGCAGCTTAGTCTGGGGGGCTGGGGCCAACGTCCTGACTTTC.

V gene TRBV27 combines with J gene TRBJ1-3, with D possibly TRBD1 on 5 matching bases. Germline CDR1 is MNHEY and CDR2 is SMNVEV (reference sequence). V was cut by 3 bases and J by 4 bases, with 13 bases left in between. This CDR3 contains 15 residues. The CDR3 loop reads CASSFQQGRGNTIYF. CDR3 in DNA: TGTGCCAGCAGTTTTCAGCAGGGTAGGGGAAACACCATATATTTT.

The chain recombines TRBV9 with TRBJ1-1, with D possibly matching TRBD1 (6 bases). The V gene's germline CDR1 is SGDLS and CDR2 YYNGEE. This CDR3 has 14 residues. Deletions cut 1 base from V and 5 bases from J, with 12 bases between. The CDR3 nucleotides read TGTGCCAGCAGCGTACAGGGGTGGGGAACTGAAGCTTTCTTT. Translation gives CASSVQGWGTEAFF.

This clone occurred a few times. The rearrangement joins TRBV6-5 to TRBJ1-1; perhaps TRBD1 as D (5 bases). V lost 6 bases and J 7 bases, leaving 9 bases between the germline ends. There are 11 residues in the CDR3. Germline assignment: CDR1 MNHEY and CDR2 SVGAGI. CDR3 nucleotide sequence: TGTGCCAGCAGGCAGGGCCTTGAAGCTTTCTTT. Its translation: CASRQGLEAFF.

V gene TRBV4-2 combines with J gene TRBJ2-3, with TRBD1 as a possible D gene (6 bases). Germline CDR1 and CDR2: LGHNA and YNFKEQ. The germline V and J ends were trimmed by 1 base and 3 bases, with 8 bases remaining between them. The CDR3 has 14 residues. CDR3: CASSQGGQTDTQYF. The DNA of the CDR3 is TGTGCCAGCAGCCAAGGGGGACAAACAGATACGCAGTATTTT.

The V gene is TRBV9, the J gene TRBJ2-7; 9 bases line up with TRBD1. CDR3 length: 14 residues. V trimming: 3 bases; J trimming: 4 bases; junction bases outside the gene matches: 5. CDR1 is SGDLS, CDR2 YYNGEE, per germline. CDR3 coding DNA: TGTGCCAGCAGCGACCGGGACAGGGTTTACGAGCAGTACTTC. Translating gives CASSDRDRVYEQYF.

The chain has TRBV10-3 and TRBJ1-1; no clear D. Per the germline V gene, CDR1 is ENHRY and CDR2 is SYGVKD. Trimming took off 7 bases at V and 0 bases at J, with 12 bases between the two ends. CDR3 size: 14 residues. CDR3 in DNA: TGTGCCATCACCAAAGAGGTGATGAACACTGAAGCTTTCTTT. Translated, it gives CAITKEVMNTEAFF.

The chain has TRBV27 and TRBJ2-7; D perhaps matches TRBD2 (7 bases). Germline CDR1 and CDR2: MNHEY and SMNVEV (reference sequence). CDR3 length: 14 amino acids. Deletions cut 0 bases from V and 3 bases from J, with 9 bases between. The CDR3 coding sequence is TGTGCCAGCAGTTTATCTAGGGGGGGCTACGAGCAGTACTTC. This codes for CASSLSRGGYEQYF.

The chain is built from TRBV27 and TRBJ1-2; the match to TRBD1 covers 9 bases. V dropped 6 bases and J dropped 4; count of bases not matched to a gene: 3. This CDR3 contains 13 residues. Germline V gives CDR1 MNHEY, CDR2 SMNVEV (reference sequence). CDR3 bases: TGTGCCAGCAGCAGGGACAGGGCCTATGGCTACACCTTC. It is translated as CASSRDRAYGYTF.

This clone appeared once. The V call is TRBV6-1, the J call TRBJ1-2; TRBD1 aligns across 8 bases. The V gene end was trimmed by 1 base and the J gene end by 0 bases; junction bases not matched to a gene: 7. Looked up from germline, CDR1 is MNHNS and CDR2 is SASEGT. This CDR3 contains 17 residues. The CDR3 DNA follows: TGTGCCAGCAGTGAAGAGGCAGGGGGCCTAGCTAACTATGGCTACACCTTC. Its translation is CASSEEAGGLANYGYTF.

V is TRBV9 and J is TRBJ1-1, with a weak D call TRBD1 (5 bases). Germline loops: CDR1 SGDLS, CDR2 YYNGEE. The CDR3 is 14 amino acids. V shed 4 bases and J shed 2 bases, with 12 bases lying between them. This CDR3 is CASSPGHPNTEAFF. In DNA form, the CDR3 reads TGTGCCAGCAGCCCAGGACACCCAAACACTGAAGCTTTCTTT.

The chain employs TRBV29-1 and TRBJ2-3, with D possibly TRBD2 on 5 matching bases. V lost 4 bases, J lost 2 bases, and 13 bases lay in between. Germline CDR1 is SQVTM and CDR2 is ANQGSEA. The CDR3 sequence is 14 residues long. The CDR3 reads CSVVGVRVTDTQYF. CDR3 in DNA: TGCAGCGTTGTGGGAGTTCGTGTCACAGATACGCAGTATTTT.

The table lists this clone with a few counts. The chain joins TRBV5-1 to TRBJ2-4; 12 nucleotides match TRBD2. Germline loops: CDR1 SGHRS, CDR2 YFSETQ. V gave up 5 bases and J gave up 5 bases; unmatched junction bases: 2. CDR3 length: 14 amino acids. Here the CDR3 reads CASRLAGGQNIQYF. CDR3 coding DNA: TGCGCCAGCAGACTAGCGGGAGGTCAAAACATTCAGTACTTC.

This chain uses TRBV11-3 with TRBJ1-1; TRBD1 is a possible D gene (5 bases). CDR3 length: 12 amino acids. Germline V gene data show CDR1 as SGHNT and CDR2 as YENEEA. Trimming stripped 1 base from V and 9 bases from J, with 9 bases between. CDR3 protein: CASSLVREQAFF. Here the CDR3 DNA reads TGTGCCAGCAGCTTAGTCAGGGAACAAGCTTTCTTT.

The gene calls are TRBV27 and TRBJ1-1; no clear D. V lost 0 bases and J 4 bases, leaving 12 bases between the germline ends. The CDR3 is 15 amino acids. Germline lookup yields CDR1 MNHEY and CDR2 SMNVEV (reference sequence). This chain's CDR3 is CASSLSSGYATEAFF. The DNA of the CDR3 is TGTGCCAGCAGTTTATCCTCCGGGTACGCCACTGAAGCTTTCTTT.

The genes are TRBV11-1 and TRBJ2-4, with D perhaps matching TRBD2 (5 bases). Trimming took off 5 bases at V and 8 bases at J, with 7 bases between the two ends. The CDR3 consists of 11 residues. The germline V gene encodes CDR1 SGHAT and CDR2 FQDESV (reference sequence). Here the CDR3 DNA reads TGTGCCAGCAGCATGGGAGACATTCAGTACTTC. Protein sequence: CASSMGDIQYF.

This clone appeared a single time. The CDR3 is CASKYYPDTQYF. In DNA, the CDR3 is TGCGCCAGCAAATATTATCCAGATACGCAGTATTTT. The genes are TRBV5-1 and TRBJ2-3; no clear D gene. Germline values: CDR1 SGHRS, CDR2 YFSETQ. V shed 6 bases and J shed 4 bases, with 9 bases lying between them. The CDR3 is 12 amino acids.

The chain carries TRBV11-2 and TRBJ2-3, with D maybe TRBD1 (5 bases). Germline V gene sequence: CDR1 SGHAT, CDR2 FQNNGV. This CDR3 has 14 residues. Deletions cut 2 bases from V and 6 bases from J, with 12 bases between. CDR3 residues: CASSLNPGHDTQYF. The CDR3 DNA reads TGTGCCAGCAGCTTAAATCCAGGGCATGATACGCAGTATTTT. The full variable domain, rest sourced from reference TRBV11-2 and TRBJ2-3, is EAGVAQSPRYKIIEKRQSVAFWCNPISGHATLYWYQQILGQGPKLLIQFQNNGVVDDSQLPKDRFSAERLKGVDSTLKIQPAKLEDSAVYLCASSLNPGHDTQYFGPGTRLTVL.

This sequence joins TRBV5-6 and TRBJ2-6, with no clear D. There are 16 residues in the CDR3. Germline CDR1 SGHDT, CDR2 YYEEEE. V lost 4 bases to trimming and J lost 2 bases, with 13 bases between them. CDR3 residues: CASSPFTYTGANVLTF. CDR3 DNA: TGTGCCAGCAGCCCCTTTACATACACTGGGGCCAACGTCCTGACTTTC. Combining the CDR3 with reference TRBV5-6 and TRBJ2-6 gives the whole variable domain DAGVTQSPTHLIKTRGQQVTLRCSPKSGHDTVSWYQQALGQGPQFIFQYYEEEERQRGNFPDRFSGHQFPNYSSELNVNALLLGDSALYLCASSPFTYTGANVLTFGAGSRLTVL.

The J gene is TRBJ1-5, the V gene TRBV9, with D maybe TRBD1 (5 bases). V gave up 3 bases and J gave up 7 bases, with 17 bases separating them. This CDR3 is 15 amino acids long. Germline loops: CDR1 SGDLS, CDR2 YYNGEE. CDR3 amino acids: CASSARPGGEQPQHF. The CDR3 DNA sequence: TGTGCCAGCAGCGCCCGTCCGGGGGGTGAACAGCCCCAGCATTTT.

Comments on this clone: This specimen includes other DNA sequences encoding the same CDR3. The rearrangement joins TRBV7-9 to TRBJ1-1; no definite D call. The CDR3 contains 12 residues. Trimming removed 2 bases from V and 5 bases from J, with 6 bases in between. Germline values: CDR1 SEHNR, CDR2 FQNEAQ (reference sequence). The DNA for the CDR3 is TGTGCCAGCAGCTTAACCGGGACTGAAGCTTTCTTT. Protein product: CASSLTGTEAFF. The full variable domain, its missing parts supplied by reference TRBV7-9 and TRBJ1-1, is DTGVSQNPRHKITKRGQNVTFRCDPISEHNRLYWYRQTLGQGPEFLTYFQNEAQLEKSRLLSDRFSAERPKGSFSTLEIQRTEQGDSAMYLCASSLTGTEAFFGQGTRLTVV.

The rearrangement joins TRBV11-2 to TRBJ1-2; TRBD1 is a possible D gene (6 bases). CDR1 and CDR2 from the germline V gene are SGHAT and FQNNGV. The germline V and J ends were trimmed by 0 bases and 4 bases, with 6 bases remaining between them. The CDR3 extends over 13 amino acids. In DNA, the CDR3 is TGTGCCAGCAGCTTAGAACAGGGCTATGGCTACACCTTC. This translates into CASSLEQGYGYTF.

This clone was observed once. J is TRBJ2-6 and V is TRBV7-3, with TRBD2 as a possible D gene (5 bases). The CDR3 extends over 15 amino acids. Trimming pared 5 bases from V and 0 bases from J, leaving 8 bases between. CDR1 and CDR2 from the germline V gene are SGHTA and FQGTGA. CDR3 sequence reads: CASSIRGSGANVLTF. DNA of the CDR3: TGTGCCAGCAGCATACGGGGCTCTGGGGCCAACGTCCTGACTTTC.

The chain links TRBV6-5 to TRBJ1-1, with D hard to call. The CDR3 has 11 amino acids. Trimming pared 8 bases from V and 1 base from J, leaving 5 bases between. CDR1 and CDR2 from the germline V gene are MNHEY and SVGAGI. The CDR3 DNA reads TGTGCCAGCCTCAGGAACACTGAAGCTTTCTTT. Translated, it gives CASLRNTEAFF.

The chain recombines TRBV7-3 with TRBJ2-1; 13 positions agree with TRBD2. The germline gives CDR1 SGHTA, CDR2 FQGTGA. The CDR3 is 17 residues long. J gave up 5 bases and V 5 bases, and 9 bases lay outside the gene matches. The CDR3 is CASSLRRLAGGDNEQFF. The CDR3, as DNA: TGTGCCAGCAGCCTTCGGAGACTAGCGGGAGGAGACAATGAGCAGTTCTTC.

This chain links TRBV10-3 with TRBJ2-3; TRBD1 aligns across 7 bases. J gave up 0 bases and V 7 bases, and 4 bases lay outside the gene matches. The germline CDR1 and CDR2 sequences are ENHRY and SYGVKD. CDR3 length: 14 residues. The CDR3, as DNA: TGTGCCATCAAGGGGGCCGTAAGCACAGATACGCAGTATTTT. It yields the protein CAIKGAVSTDTQYF.